This T cell receptor beta chain was recovered during a study of cytomegalovirus exposure and HLA in healthy donors. Study overall: Among the 350 to 500 donors who were genotyped, roughly 86% fell in the genetic ancestry cluster that is associated with self-reported Caucasian donors.

Amplification used 60 Vbeta primers and 13 Jbeta primers. Sequencing used immunoSEQ multiplex PCR; TCRdb keeps in-frame clones, though not all of them. The sample shows under 150,000 clones, about 76% of them seen only once. CDR1 is MNHNY and CDR2 is SVGAGI in the germline V gene (reference sequence). This CDR3 comprises 16 residues. Trimming removed 2 bases from V and 0 bases from J, with 13 bases in between. The sample was PBMCs. The TCR originated in a woman aged 40 to 49 in good health and CMV-seronegative. The rearrangement links TRBV6-6 to TRBJ1-1, with a tentative D call TRBD1 (5 bases). CDR3 amino acids: CASSYPQGGMNTEAFF. Written as DNA, the CDR3 is TGTGCCAGCAGTTACCCCCAGGGCGGCATGAACACTGAAGCTTTCTTT.